This TCR beta chain is from a study of technical replicates of blood from a handful of donors. This table comes from immunoSEQ multiplex PCR, and its TCRdb copy is limited to in-frame clones, with some not included. The repertoire consists of almost 90,000 clones, with about 94% occurring once and the leading ten covering roughly 0.26%. The ends lost 3 bases at V and 2 bases at J; junction bases unmatched: 9. This CDR3 is 17 amino acids long. CDR1 and CDR2 from the germline V gene are MGHRA and YSYEKL. The TCR sequence derives from a human donor in good health. Specimen: T cells isolated from PBMCs. The rearrangement links TRBV4-1 to TRBJ1-2; TRBD1 matches 10 bases. CDR3: CASSQGSGQGGNYGYTF. The CDR3 DNA reads TGCGCCAGCAGCCAGGGAAGCGGACAGGGGGGAAACTATGGCTACACCTTC.